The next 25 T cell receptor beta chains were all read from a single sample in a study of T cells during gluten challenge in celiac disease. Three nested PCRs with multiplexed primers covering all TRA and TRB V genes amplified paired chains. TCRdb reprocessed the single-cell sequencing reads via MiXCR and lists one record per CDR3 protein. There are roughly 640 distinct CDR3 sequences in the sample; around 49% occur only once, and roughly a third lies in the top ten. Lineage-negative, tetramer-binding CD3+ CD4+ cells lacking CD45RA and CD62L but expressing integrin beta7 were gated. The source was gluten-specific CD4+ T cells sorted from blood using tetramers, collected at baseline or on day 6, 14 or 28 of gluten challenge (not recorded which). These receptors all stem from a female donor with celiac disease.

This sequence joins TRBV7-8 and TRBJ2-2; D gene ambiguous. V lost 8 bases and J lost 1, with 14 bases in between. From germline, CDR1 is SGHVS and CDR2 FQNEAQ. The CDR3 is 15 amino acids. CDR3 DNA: TGTGCCAGCCAAGACACCGCAGGGAACACCGGGGAGCTGTTTTTT. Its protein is CASQDTAGNTGELFF.

CDR3 DNA: TGTGCCAGCAGCGTTTATGCTGGCTATGGCTACACCTTC. It codes for CASSVYAGYGYTF. The rearrangement links TRBV27 to TRBJ1-2; no clear D gene. CDR3 length: 13 amino acids. V dropped 6 bases and J dropped 4 bases, with 12 bases sitting between them. Per germline, CDR1 MNHEY and CDR2 SMNVEV (reference sequence).

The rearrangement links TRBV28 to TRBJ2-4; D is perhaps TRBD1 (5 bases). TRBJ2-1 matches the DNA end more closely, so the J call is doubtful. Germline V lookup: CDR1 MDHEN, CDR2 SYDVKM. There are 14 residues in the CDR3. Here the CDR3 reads CASSLSNKGNIQFF. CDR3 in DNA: TGTGCCAGCAGTTTATCTAACAAGGGGAACATTCAGTTCTTC.

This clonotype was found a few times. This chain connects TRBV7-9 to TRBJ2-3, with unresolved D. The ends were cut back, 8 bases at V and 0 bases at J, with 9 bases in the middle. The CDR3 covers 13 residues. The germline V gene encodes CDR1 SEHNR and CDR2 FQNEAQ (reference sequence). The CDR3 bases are TGTGCCAGCGGCCAGGAAAGCACAGATACGCAGTATTTT. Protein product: CASGQESTDTQYF.

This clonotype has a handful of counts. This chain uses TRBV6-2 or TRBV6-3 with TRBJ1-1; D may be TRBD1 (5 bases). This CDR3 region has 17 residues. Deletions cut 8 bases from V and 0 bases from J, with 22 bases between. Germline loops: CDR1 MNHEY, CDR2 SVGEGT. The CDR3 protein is CASGEQPQTAMNTEAFF. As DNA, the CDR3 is TGTGCCAGCGGGGAACAGCCTCAGACAGCGATGAACACTGAAGCTTTCTTT.

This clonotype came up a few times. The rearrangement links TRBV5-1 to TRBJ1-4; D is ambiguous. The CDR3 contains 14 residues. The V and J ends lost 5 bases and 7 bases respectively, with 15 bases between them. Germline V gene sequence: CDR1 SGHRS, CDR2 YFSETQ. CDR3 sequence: CASRLDPGSEKLFF. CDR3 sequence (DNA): TGCGCCAGCAGACTGGACCCGGGCAGTGAAAAACTGTTTTTT.

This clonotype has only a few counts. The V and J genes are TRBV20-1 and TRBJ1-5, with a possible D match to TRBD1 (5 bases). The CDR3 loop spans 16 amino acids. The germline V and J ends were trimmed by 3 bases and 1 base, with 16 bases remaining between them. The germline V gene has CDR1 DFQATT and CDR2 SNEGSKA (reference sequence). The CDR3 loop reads CSASQSGYESNQPQHF. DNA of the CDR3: TGCAGTGCTAGTCAGTCAGGGTATGAAAGCAATCAGCCCCAGCATTTT.

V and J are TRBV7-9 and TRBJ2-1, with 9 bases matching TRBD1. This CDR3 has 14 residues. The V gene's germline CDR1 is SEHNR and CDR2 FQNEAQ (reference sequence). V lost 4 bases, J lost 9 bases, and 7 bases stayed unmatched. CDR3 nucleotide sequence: TGTGCCAGCAGCTCCGGGACAGGGTATGGTGAGCAGTTCTTC. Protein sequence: CASSSGTGYGEQFF.

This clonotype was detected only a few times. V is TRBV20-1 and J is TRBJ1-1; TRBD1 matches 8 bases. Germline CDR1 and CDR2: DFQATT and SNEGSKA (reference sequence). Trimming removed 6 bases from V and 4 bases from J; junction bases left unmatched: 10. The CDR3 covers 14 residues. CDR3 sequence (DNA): TGCAGTGCCTACCCGCAGGGGGCGTTCACTGAAGCTTTCTTT. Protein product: CSAYPQGAFTEAFF.

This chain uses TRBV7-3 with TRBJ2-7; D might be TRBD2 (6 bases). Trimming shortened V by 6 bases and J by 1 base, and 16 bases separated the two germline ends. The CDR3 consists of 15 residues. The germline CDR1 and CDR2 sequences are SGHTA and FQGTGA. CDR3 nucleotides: TGTGCCAGCAGACCCAGAAACGGGGGTTCCTACGAGCAGTACTTC. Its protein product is CASRPRNGGSYEQYF.

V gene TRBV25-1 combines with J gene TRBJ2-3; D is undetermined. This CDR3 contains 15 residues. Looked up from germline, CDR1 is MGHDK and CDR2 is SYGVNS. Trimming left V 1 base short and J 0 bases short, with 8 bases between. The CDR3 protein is CASSESGRSTDTQYF. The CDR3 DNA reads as TGTGCCAGCAGTGAATCGGGCAGAAGCACAGATACGCAGTATTTT.

The CDR3 bases are TGTGCCAGCAGCCCCCAGGGGGTGATGGTCACTGAAGCTTTCTTT. This encodes CASSPQGVMVTEAFF. This chain connects TRBV9 to TRBJ1-1; 7 bases fit TRBD1. Per the germline V gene, CDR1 is SGDLS and CDR2 is YYNGEE. V shed 4 bases and J 4 bases; nucleotides not matched to a gene: 10. The CDR3 contains 15 residues.

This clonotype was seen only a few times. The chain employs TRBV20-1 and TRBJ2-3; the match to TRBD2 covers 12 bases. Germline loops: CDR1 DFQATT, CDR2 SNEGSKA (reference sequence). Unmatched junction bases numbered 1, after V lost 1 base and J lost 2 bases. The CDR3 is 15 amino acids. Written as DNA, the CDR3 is TGCAGTGCTAGAGGGACTAGCGGGACCACAGATACGCAGTATTTT. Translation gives CSARGTSGTTDTQYF.

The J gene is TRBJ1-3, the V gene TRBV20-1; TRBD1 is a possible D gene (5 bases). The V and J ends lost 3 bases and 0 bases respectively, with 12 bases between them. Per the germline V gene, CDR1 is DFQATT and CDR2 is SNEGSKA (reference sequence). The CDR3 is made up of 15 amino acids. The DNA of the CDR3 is TGCAGTGCTAGCGGAGGGACGAACTCTGGAAACACCATATATTTT. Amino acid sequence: CSASGGTNSGNTIYF.

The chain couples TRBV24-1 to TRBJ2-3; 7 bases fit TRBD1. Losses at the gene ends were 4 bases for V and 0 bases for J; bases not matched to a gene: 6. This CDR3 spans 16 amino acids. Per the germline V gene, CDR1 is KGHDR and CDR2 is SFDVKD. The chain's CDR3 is CATSDLTGWSTDTQYF. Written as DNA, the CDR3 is TGTGCCACCAGTGACCTGACAGGGTGGAGCACAGATACGCAGTATTTT.

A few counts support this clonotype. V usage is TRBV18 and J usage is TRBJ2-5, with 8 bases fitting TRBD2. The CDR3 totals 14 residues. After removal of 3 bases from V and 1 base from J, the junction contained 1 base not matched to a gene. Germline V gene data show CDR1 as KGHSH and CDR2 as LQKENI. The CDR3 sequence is CASSPTSGQETQYF. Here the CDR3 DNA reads TGTGCCAGCTCACCCACTAGCGGCCAAGAGACCCAGTACTTC. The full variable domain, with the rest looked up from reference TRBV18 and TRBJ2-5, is NAGVMQNPRHLVRRRGQEARLRCSPMKGHSHVYWYRQLPEEGLKFMVYLQKENIIDESGMPKERFSAEFPKEGPSILRIQQVVRGDSAAYFCASSPTSGQETQYFGPGTRLLVL.

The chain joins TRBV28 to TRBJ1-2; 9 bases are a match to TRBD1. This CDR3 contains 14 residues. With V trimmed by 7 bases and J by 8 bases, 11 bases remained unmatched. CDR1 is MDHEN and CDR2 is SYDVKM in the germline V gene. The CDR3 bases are TGTGCCAGCACCCATAGGGGACAGGGCGGGGGCTACACCTTC. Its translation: CASTHRGQGGGYTF.

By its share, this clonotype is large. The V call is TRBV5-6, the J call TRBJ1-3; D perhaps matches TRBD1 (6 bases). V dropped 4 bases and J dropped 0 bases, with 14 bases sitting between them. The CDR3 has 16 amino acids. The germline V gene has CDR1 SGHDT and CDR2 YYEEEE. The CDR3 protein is CASSIRQEYSGNTIYF. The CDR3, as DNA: TGTGCCAGCAGCATCCGACAGGAATACTCTGGAAACACCATATATTTT.

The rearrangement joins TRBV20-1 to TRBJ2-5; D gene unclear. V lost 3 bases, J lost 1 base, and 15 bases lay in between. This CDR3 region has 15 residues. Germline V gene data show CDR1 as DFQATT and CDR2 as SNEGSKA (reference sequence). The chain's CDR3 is CSASSVYPLQETQYF. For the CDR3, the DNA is TGCAGTGCTAGCTCCGTTTATCCTCTCCAAGAGACCCAGTACTTC.

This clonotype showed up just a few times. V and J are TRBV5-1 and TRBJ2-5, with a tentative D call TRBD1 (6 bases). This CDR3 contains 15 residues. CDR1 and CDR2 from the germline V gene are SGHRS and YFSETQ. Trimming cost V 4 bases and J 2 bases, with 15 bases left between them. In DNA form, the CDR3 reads TGCGCCAGCAGCCCCGACCCCGGACAGCAAGAGACCCAGTACTTC. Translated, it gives CASSPDPGQQETQYF.

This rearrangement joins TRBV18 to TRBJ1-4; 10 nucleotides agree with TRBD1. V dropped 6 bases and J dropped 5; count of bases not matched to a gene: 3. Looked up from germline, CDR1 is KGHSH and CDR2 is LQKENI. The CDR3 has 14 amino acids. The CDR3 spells CASSPGQGNEKLFF. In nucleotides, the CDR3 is TGTGCCAGCTCTCCGGGACAGGGGAATGAAAAACTGTTTTTT.

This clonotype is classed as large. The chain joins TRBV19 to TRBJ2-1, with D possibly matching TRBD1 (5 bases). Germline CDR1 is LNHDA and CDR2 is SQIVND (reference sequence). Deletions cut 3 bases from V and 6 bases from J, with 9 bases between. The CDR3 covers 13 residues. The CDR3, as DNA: TGTGCCAGTAGTATTAGGGGCCGCAATGAGCAGTTCTTC. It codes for CASSIRGRNEQFF.

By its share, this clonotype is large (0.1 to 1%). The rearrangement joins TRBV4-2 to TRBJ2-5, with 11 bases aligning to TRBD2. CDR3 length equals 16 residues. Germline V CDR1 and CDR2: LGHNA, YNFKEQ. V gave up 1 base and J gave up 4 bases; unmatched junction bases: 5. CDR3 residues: CASSQGVAGGLETQYF. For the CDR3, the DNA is TGTGCCAGCAGCCAAGGTGTAGCGGGGGGGCTAGAGACCCAGTACTTC.

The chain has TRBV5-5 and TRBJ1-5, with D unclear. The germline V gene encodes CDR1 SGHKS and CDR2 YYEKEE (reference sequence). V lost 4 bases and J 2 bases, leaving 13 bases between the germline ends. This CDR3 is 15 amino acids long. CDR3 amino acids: CASSRAVLGNQPQHF. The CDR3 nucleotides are TGTGCCAGCAGCCGGGCGGTGTTGGGCAATCAGCCCCAGCATTTT.

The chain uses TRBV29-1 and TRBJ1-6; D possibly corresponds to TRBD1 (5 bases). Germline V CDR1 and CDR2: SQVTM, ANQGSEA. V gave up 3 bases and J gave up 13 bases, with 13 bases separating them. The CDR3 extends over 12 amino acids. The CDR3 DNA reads TGCAGCGTTGAGGGACCGGAGGGTCCCCTCCACTTT. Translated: CSVEGPEGPLHF.